This T cell receptor beta chain comes out of a study of blood T cell repertoires in COVID-19. About the study: Collection of acute and convalescent COVID-19 samples took place in the United States, Italy and Spain. PBMCs, B-cell-depleted T cells, or T cells provided the cDNA or gDNA that made up the material.

How the authors handled the data: The assay estimated nucleated cells by amplifying reference gene primers. Libraries were prepared by immunoSEQ multiplex PCR; TCRdb keeps only in-frame clonotypes and omits some of them. The DNA was the basis for D and trimming; V, J and clone size are from that table. The sample records around 150,000 clones, about 86% being singletons. The CDR3 length is 16 residues. V was shortened by 6 bases and J by 0 bases, with 16 bases between the two germline ends. CDR1 and CDR2 from the germline V gene are KGHSH and LQKENI. The sample was peripheral blood. The sequence derives from a man between 65 and 85 years old with acute or convalescent COVID-19. V usage is TRBV18 and J usage is TRBJ2-3; D might be TRBD1 (6 bases). The CDR3 sequence: CASSQGQQTSTDTQYF. CDR3 bases: TGTGCCAGCTCCCAAGGACAGCAAACTAGCACAGATACGCAGTATTTT.